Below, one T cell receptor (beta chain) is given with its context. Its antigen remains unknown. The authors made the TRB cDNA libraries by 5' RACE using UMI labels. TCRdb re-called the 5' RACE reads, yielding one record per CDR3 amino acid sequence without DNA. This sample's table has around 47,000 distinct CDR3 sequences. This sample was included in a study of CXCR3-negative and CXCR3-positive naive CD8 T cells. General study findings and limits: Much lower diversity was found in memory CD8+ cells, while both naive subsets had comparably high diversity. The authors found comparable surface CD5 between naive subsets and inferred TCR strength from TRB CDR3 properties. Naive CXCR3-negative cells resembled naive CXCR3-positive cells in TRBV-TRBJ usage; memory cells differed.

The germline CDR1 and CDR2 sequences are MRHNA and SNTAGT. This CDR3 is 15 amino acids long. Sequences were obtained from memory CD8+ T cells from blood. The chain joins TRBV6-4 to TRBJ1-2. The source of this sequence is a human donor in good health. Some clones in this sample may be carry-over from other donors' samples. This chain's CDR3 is CASSVDIGANYGYTF.